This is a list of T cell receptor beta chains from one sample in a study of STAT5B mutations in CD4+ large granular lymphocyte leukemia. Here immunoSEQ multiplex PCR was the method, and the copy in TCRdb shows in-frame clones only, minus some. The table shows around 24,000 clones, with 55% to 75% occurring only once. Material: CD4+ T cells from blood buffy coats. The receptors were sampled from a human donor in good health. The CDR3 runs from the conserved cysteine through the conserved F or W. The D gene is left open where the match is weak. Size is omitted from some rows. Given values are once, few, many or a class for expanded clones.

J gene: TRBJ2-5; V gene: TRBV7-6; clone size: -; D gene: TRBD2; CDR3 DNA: TGTGCCAGCAGCTTAGGACTAGCGGGGGTGCTAGAGACCCAGTACTTC; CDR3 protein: CASSLGLAGVLETQYF
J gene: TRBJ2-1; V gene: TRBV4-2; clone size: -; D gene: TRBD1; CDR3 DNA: TGTGCCAGCAGCCAAGGGACAGGGGATGAGCAGTTCTTC; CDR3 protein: CASSQGTGDEQFF
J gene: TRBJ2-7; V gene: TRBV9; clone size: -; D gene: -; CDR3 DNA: TGTGCCAGCAGCGTAGGGGGGTGGGATTACGAGCAGTACTTC; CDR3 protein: CASSVGGWDYEQYF
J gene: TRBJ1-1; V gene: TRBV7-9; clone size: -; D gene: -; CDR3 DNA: TGTGCCAGCAGCTTAGTTGGGGACCTGAGGAACACTGAAGCTTTCTTT; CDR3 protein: CASSLVGDLRNTEAFF
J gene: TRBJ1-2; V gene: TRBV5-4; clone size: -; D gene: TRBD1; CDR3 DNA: TGTGCCAGCAGGGAAGGACAGGAAATAAGCATAAATGGCTACACCTTC; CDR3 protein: CASREGQEISINGYTF
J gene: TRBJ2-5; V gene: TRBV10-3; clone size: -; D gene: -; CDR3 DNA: TGTGCCATCAGTTCCAGTGCGGGCCAACTGGAGACCCAGTACTTC; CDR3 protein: CAISSSAGQLETQYF
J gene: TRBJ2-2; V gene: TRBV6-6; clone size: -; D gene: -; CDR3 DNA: TGTGCCAGCAGTTACCGAGTGGTTGCCGGGGAGCTGTTTTTT; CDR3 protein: CASSYRVVAGELFF
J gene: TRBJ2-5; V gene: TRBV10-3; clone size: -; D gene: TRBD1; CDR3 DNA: TGTGCCATCAGCCGGGACAGGCAAGAGACCCAGTACTTC; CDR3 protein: CAISRDRQETQYF
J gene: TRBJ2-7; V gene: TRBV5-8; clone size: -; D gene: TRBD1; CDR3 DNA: TGTGCCAGCAATTTGGGACAGGGGGCCCACGAGCAGTACTTC; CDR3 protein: CASNLGQGAHEQYF
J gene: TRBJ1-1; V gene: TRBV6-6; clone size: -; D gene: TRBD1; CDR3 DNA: TGTGCCAGCAGTTACGGGGACAGGGCCACTGAAGCTTTCTTT; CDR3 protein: CASSYGDRATEAFF
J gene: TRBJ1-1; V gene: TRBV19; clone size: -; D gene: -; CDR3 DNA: TGTGCCAGTAGTCTTGAGGTAATGAACACTGAAGCTTTCTTT; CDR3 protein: CASSLEVMNTEAFF
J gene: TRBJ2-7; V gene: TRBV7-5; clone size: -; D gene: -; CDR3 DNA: TGTGCCAGAAGCTTAGATTTGGGACCTACATCCTACGAGCAGTACTTC; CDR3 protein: CARSLDLGPTSYEQYF
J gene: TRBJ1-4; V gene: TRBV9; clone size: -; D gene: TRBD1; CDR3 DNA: TGTGCCAGCAGCGTAGCCCCCGGGACAGGCGAAAAACTGTTTTTT; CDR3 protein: CASSVAPGTGEKLFF
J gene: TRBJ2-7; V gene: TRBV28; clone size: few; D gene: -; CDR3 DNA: TGTGCCAGCAGTTTAGGCGGGCCGCGAGAGCAGTACTTC; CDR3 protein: CASSLGGPREQYF
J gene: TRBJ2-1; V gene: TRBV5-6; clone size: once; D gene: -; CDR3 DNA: TGTGCCAGCAGCTTGGTACAGGACAGCAATGAGCAGTTCTTC; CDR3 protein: CASSLVQDSNEQFF
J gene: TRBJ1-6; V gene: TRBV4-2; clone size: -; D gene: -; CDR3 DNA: TGTGCCAGCAGCCAACAAGCGTACTCCTATAATTCACCCCTCCACTTT; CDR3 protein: CASSQQAYSYNSPLHF
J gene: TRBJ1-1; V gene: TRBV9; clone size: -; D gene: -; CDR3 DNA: TGTGCCAGCAGCGTCTTTGAAGGGACACGGGAAGTTTTCTTT; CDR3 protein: CASSVFEGTREVFF
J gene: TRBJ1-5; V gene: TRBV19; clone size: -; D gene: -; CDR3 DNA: TGTGCCAGTAGTATAGATCGAGTCAGGGGCGATAGCAATCAGCCCCAGCATTTT; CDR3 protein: CASSIDRVRGDSNQPQHF
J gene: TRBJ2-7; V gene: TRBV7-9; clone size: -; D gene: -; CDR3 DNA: TGTGCCAGCAGCTTATGGGGCGAGCAGTACTTC; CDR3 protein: CASSLWGEQYF
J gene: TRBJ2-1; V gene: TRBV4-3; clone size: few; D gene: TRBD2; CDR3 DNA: TGCGCCAGCAGCCAAGATGGGCTAGCGGGTAGAAATGAGCAGTTCTTC; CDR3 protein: CASSQDGLAGRNEQFF
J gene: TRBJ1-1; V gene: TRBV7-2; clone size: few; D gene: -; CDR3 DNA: TGTGCCAGCAGCTTGGGTTCCGTCACTGAAGCTTTCTTT; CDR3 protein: CASSLGSVTEAFF
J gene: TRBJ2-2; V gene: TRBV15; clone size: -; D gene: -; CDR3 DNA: TGTGCCACCAGCAGAGGACAGGTTGGGTCCGGGGAGCTGTTTTTT; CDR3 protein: CATSRGQVGSGELFF
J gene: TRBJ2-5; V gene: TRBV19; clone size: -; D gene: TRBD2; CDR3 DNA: TGTGCCAGTAGTGTGAGGACTAGCGGGGGGGAGACCCAGTACTTC; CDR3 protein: CASSVRTSGGETQYF
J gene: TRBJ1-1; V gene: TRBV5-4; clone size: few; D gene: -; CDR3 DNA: TGTGCCAGCAGCCCGACCGCGGACAGGAACACTGAAGCTTTCTTT; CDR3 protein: CASSPTADRNTEAFF
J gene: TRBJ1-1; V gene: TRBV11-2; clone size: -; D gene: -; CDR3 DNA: TGTGCCAGCAGAGGGCAAAACACTGAAGCTTTCTTT; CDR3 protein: CASRGQNTEAFF
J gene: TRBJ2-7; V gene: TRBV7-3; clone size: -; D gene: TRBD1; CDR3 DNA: TGTGCCAGCAGCTCACAGGGGTTTGGCGAGCAGTACTTC; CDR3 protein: CASSSQGFGEQYF
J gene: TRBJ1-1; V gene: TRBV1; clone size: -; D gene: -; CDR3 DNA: TGCACCAGCAGCCAAGGACGACAGACGAACATGAACACTGAAGCTTTCTTT; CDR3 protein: CTSSQGRQTNMNTEAFF
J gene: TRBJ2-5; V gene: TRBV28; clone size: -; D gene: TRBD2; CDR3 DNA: TGTGCCAGCGGCGGGGGGGCCAGGCGGGAGACCCAGTACTTC; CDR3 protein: CASGGGARRETQYF
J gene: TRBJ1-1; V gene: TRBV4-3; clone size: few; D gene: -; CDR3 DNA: TGCGCCAGCAGCCAAGACCGGGACACTGAAGCTTTCTTT; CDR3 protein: CASSQDRDTEAFF
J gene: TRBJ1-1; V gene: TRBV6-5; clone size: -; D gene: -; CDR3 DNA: TGTGCCAGCAGTTACGGCTCCGGGGGCGGTTCTGAAGCTTTCTTT; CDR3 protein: CASSYGSGGGSEAFF
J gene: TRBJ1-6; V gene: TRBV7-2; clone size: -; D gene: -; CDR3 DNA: TGTGCCAGCAGCTTAGCGGGCTTTAATTCACCCCTCCACTTT; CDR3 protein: CASSLAGFNSPLHF
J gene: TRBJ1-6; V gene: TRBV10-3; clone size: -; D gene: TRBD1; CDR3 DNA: TGTGCCATCAGTAGACAGGGGCTTGGAGATTCACCCCTCCACTTT; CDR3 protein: CAISRQGLGDSPLHF
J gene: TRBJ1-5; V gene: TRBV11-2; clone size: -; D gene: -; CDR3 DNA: TGTGCCAGCAGCCAGGACATCAATCAGCCCCAGCATTTT; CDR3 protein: CASSQDINQPQHF